The present entry profiles one T cell receptor beta chain with its context. Its antigen is not identified. The protocol was immunoSEQ multiplex PCR, while the TCRdb copy is restricted to in-frame clones and leaves out a portion. Of about 600,000 clones listed, 95% to 96% are singletons. This sample is drawn from a study of shared clonotypes between healthy human individuals. Study results and limitations: Non-shared clonotypes were found to have lower generation probabilities than the clonotypes that were shared by all four of the sorted-subset donors.

Cells designated naive CD8 were CD45RO-negative and were positively selected for CCR7, with terminally differentiated effector memory CD45RA+ cells excluded. Trimming took 2 bases from V and 1 from J, leaving 16 bases between them. CDR3 length: 17 amino acids. Germline values: CDR1 PRHDT, CDR2 FYEKMQ (reference sequence). The clonotype was recovered from a woman aged 30 to 39 in good health. The material sequenced was naive CD8+ T cells sorted from blood. This chain links TRBV13 with TRBJ2-3, with a tentative D call TRBD2 (5 bases). The CDR3 coding sequence is TGTGCCAGCAGCTTAATCTTGGCGGAGAGGGGCACAGATACGCAGTATTTT. This translates into CASSLILAERGTDTQYF. Full variable domain (outside the CDR3, taken from reference TRBV13 and TRBJ2-3): AAGVIQSPRHLIKEKRETATLKCYPIPRHDTVYWYQQGPGQDPQFLISFYEKMQSDKGSIPDRFSAQQFSDYHSELNMSSLELGDSALYFCASSLILAERGTDTQYFGPGTRLTVL.